Following are 22 T cell receptor beta chains from one sample sequenced in a study of blood T cell repertoires in COVID-19 (dated by TCRdb to the early 2020s). Libraries were built with the immunoSEQ multiplex PCR assay. Here the immuneACCESS table is served through TCRdb, limited to in-frame sequences with V and J called. Missing clones are a known gap in these copies; in checked studies unresolved V genes cover under half, and the rest lacks a known reason. The sample table contains a few hundred thousand clones; only one count was recorded for roughly nine tenths of them. The ten most abundant clones make up over 2% of the sample. The sequencing sample was made of peripheral blood. All receptors come from a woman between 45 and 60 years old who had recovered from COVID-19.

The rearrangement uses TRBV4-1 and TRBJ2-1; 10 bases are shared with TRBD2. With 0 bases clipped from V and 7 bases from J, the junction kept 9 bases outside the gene matches. The CDR3 contains 17 residues. The germline gives CDR1 MGHRA, CDR2 YSYEKL. The CDR3 DNA sequence: TGCGCCAGCAGCCAAGATCCAGCGGGAGGGCTTGTAAATGAGCAGTTCTTC. It codes for CASSQDPAGGLVNEQFF.

Points on this clone: Other DNA sequences in this sample translate to the same CDR3. The V gene is TRBV4-3, the J gene TRBJ2-7, with 7 bases that match TRBD1. From germline, CDR1 is LGHNA and CDR2 YSLEER. The CDR3 is 14 residues long. V shed 4 bases and J 2 bases; nucleotides not matched to a gene: 5. CDR3 in amino acids: CASSLRTGTYEQYF. CDR3 nucleotides: TGCGCCAGCAGCCTGCGGACAGGAACCTACGAGCAGTACTTC.

CDR3 DNA: TGTGCCAGCAGCCGGACAATGAACTCTGGAAACACCATATATTTT. This encodes CASSRTMNSGNTIYF. The chain combines TRBV7-2 with TRBJ1-3, with D tentatively TRBD1 (5 bases). Deletions cut 5 bases from V and 0 bases from J, with 11 bases between. Germline assignment: CDR1 SGHTA and CDR2 FQGNSA. The CDR3 contains 15 residues.

This chain joins TRBV10-1 and TRBJ2-1; tentative D call: TRBD2 (5 bases). The germline V gene has CDR1 WNHNN and CDR2 SYGVQD (reference sequence). The CDR3 runs to 14 residues. The V end lost 9 bases, the J end lost 6 bases, and 18 bases lay between the germline ends. The CDR3: CARSRTPRPNEQFF. In DNA, the CDR3 is TGCGCCAGGTCTAGGACTCCCCGTCCCAATGAGCAGTTCTTC.

The chain uses TRBV6-6 and TRBJ2-7; D may be TRBD1 (6 bases). Trimming removed 0 bases at V and 6 bases at J, with 12 bases between. CDR3 length equals 14 residues. Germline loops: CDR1 MNHNY, CDR2 SVGAGI (reference sequence). In DNA form, the CDR3 reads TGTGCCAGCAGTTACTCTCCGCAGGGGCTCGAGCAGTACTTC. Translated, it gives CASSYSPQGLEQYF.

The chain has TRBV5-1 and TRBJ2-7; TRBD2 aligns across 7 bases. CDR3 length: 14 residues. V lost 1 base and J lost 7; bases outside the gene matches: 8. Germline CDR1 reads SGHRS; CDR2 reads YFSETQ. In DNA, the CDR3 is TGCGCCAGCAGCTTGAGGACTCTCGGGGGGGAGCAGTACTTC. Its protein product is CASSLRTLGGEQYF.

This chain connects TRBV7-9 to TRBJ2-1; D is uncertain. CDR3 length equals 14 residues. Looked up from germline, CDR1 is SEHNR and CDR2 is FQNEAQ (reference sequence). V gave up 5 bases and J gave up 1 base, with 9 bases separating them. Here the CDR3 DNA reads TGTGCCAGCAGCCCCGTTGTATCCTACAATGAGCAGTTCTTC. This codes for CASSPVVSYNEQFF.

The chain employs TRBV18 and TRBJ1-1; D not certain. The germline CDR1 and CDR2 sequences are KGHSH and LQKENI. Trimming pared 0 bases from V and 9 bases from J, leaving 11 bases between. The CDR3 consists of 13 residues. The CDR3 region has the DNA TGTGCCAGCTCACCACCTACTATGGAGAAAGCTTTCTTT. This gives the protein CASSPPTMEKAFF.

The chain combines TRBV20-1 with TRBJ1-2, with D possibly TRBD1 on 6 matching bases. CDR3 length: 11 residues. Germline CDR1 reads DFQATT; CDR2 reads SNEGSKA (reference sequence). Trimming cost V 5 bases and J 9 bases, with 13 bases left between them. The CDR3 coding sequence is TGCAGTGCTCATTTGGACAGCCGCTACACCTTC. The encoded protein is CSAHLDSRYTF.

The V gene is TRBV5-6, the J gene TRBJ1-2, with TRBD1 identical over 7 bases. CDR1 is SGHDT, CDR2 YYEEEE, per germline. Trimming removed 4 bases from V and 4 bases from J; junction bases left unmatched: 10. The CDR3 length is 15 residues. This chain's CDR3 is CASSPRTGYPYGYTF. The CDR3 nucleotides are TGTGCCAGCAGCCCTAGGACAGGCTACCCCTATGGCTACACCTTC.

This chain uses TRBV16 with TRBJ2-7; 8 nucleotides match TRBD2. The CDR3 covers 16 residues. J lost 2 bases, V lost 0 bases, and 6 bases had no gene match. The germline gives CDR1 KGHSY, CDR2 FQNENV. CDR3 nucleotides: TGTGCCAGCAGCCAATCTCGCGGGAGGCCACCCTACGAGCAGTACTTC. It translates to CASSQSRGRPPYEQYF.

V is TRBV7-3 and J is TRBJ2-3; 8 nucleotides match TRBD2. The germline CDR1 and CDR2 sequences are SGHTA and FQGTGA. V lost 5 bases to trimming and J lost 3 bases; unmatched junction nucleotides: 10. This CDR3 is built from 16 residues. This CDR3 reads CASSLTPGGGTDTQYF. The CDR3 region has the DNA TGTGCCAGCAGCCTCACCCCCGGGGGGGGTACAGATACGCAGTATTTT.

V usage is TRBV6-5 and J usage is TRBJ2-3; 8 positions agree with TRBD2. CDR3 length equals 15 residues. The junction had 11 bases not matched to a gene; V was cut back by 7 bases and J by 5 bases. Germline CDR1 reads MNHEY; CDR2 reads SVGAGI. CDR3 nucleotide sequence: TGTGCCAGCACAATGAGGACTAGCTTGGGAGATACGCAGTATTTT. Protein product: CASTMRTSLGDTQYF.

The CDR3 loop reads CASSLNALSTEAFF. DNA for the CDR3: TGTGCCAGCAGCTTGAATGCCCTAAGCACTGAAGCTTTCTTT. The chain has TRBV5-4 and TRBJ1-1, with D hard to call. Trimming pared 1 base from V and 4 bases from J, leaving 11 bases between. Looked up from germline, CDR1 is SGHNT and CDR2 is YYREEE (reference sequence). The CDR3 extends over 14 amino acids.

This chain connects TRBV7-3 to TRBJ2-7, with 13 bases lining up with TRBD2. Per the germline V gene, CDR1 is SGHTA and CDR2 is FQGTGA. Germline trimming cut 4 bases from V and 7 bases from J; bases unmatched to any gene: 7. The CDR3 has 15 amino acids. The CDR3 spells CASSWGTSGMREQYF. The CDR3 nucleotides read TGTGCCAGCAGCTGGGGGACTAGCGGGATGAGAGAGCAGTACTTC.

V gene TRBV6-4 combines with J gene TRBJ1-1, with D maybe TRBD1 (5 bases). The CDR3 has 14 residues. Deletions cut 6 bases from V and 4 bases from J, with 15 bases between. Germline CDR1 reads MRHNA; CDR2 reads SNTAGT. The CDR3, as DNA: TGTGCCAGCAGACAACAGGCTGGGGCCACTGAAGCTTTCTTT. The encoded protein is CASRQQAGATEAFF.

The V gene is TRBV18, the J gene TRBJ1-1, with D unresolved. Per the germline V gene, CDR1 is KGHSH and CDR2 is LQKENI. The CDR3 is 13 amino acids. Trimming pared 5 bases from V and 3 bases from J, leaving 10 bases between. This CDR3 reads CASSEAVDTEAFF. The CDR3 nucleotides read TGTGCCAGCTCAGAGGCGGTGGACACTGAAGCTTTCTTT.

The gene calls are TRBV5-1 and TRBJ2-5, with D possibly being TRBD2 (6 bases). The ends were cut back, 2 bases at V and 1 base at J, with 9 bases in the middle. Germline CDR1 SGHRS, CDR2 YFSETQ. CDR3 length: 14 amino acids. The CDR3 protein is CASSFRDSQETQYF. DNA of the CDR3: TGCGCCAGCAGCTTCCGGGACTCCCAAGAGACCCAGTACTTC.

The V and J genes are TRBV15 and TRBJ1-6; D not certain. CDR3 size: 13 residues. Germline values: CDR1 LNHNV, CDR2 YYDKDF (reference sequence). V was trimmed by 8 bases and J by 0 bases, leaving 5 bases between them. The CDR3 DNA follows: TGTGCCACCCGGAGCTCCTATAATTCACCCCTCCACTTT. The encoded protein is CATRSSYNSPLHF.

The gene calls are TRBV19 and TRBJ2-5; perhaps TRBD1 as D (5 bases). V was clipped by 3 bases and J by 5 bases, with 10 bases between them. The CDR3 totals 13 residues. Germline CDR1 LNHDA, CDR2 SQIVND (reference sequence). Here the CDR3 reads CASSIRGWETQYF. The CDR3 nucleotides are TGTGCCAGTAGTATTAGGGGATGGGAGACCCAGTACTTC. Complete variable domain (other parts from reference TRBV19 and TRBJ2-5): DGGITQSPKYLFRKEGQNVTLSCEQNLNHDAMYWYRQDPGQGLRLIYYSQIVNDFQKGDIAEGYSVSREKKESFPLTVTSAQKNPTAFYLCASSIRGWETQYFGPGTRLLVL.

This chain links TRBV28 with TRBJ1-1; 7 bases line up with TRBD1. The CDR3 totals 15 residues. With 6 bases clipped from V and 2 bases from J, the junction kept 9 bases outside the gene matches. CDR1 MDHEN and CDR2 SYDVKM come from the germline V gene. The chain's CDR3 is CASRLGTAANTEAFF. CDR3 DNA: TGTGCCAGCAGGTTAGGGACAGCCGCAAACACTGAAGCTTTCTTT.

The V and J genes are TRBV5-8 and TRBJ1-4; the match to TRBD1 covers 7 bases. Germline V lookup: CDR1 SGHTS, CDR2 YDEGEE. The CDR3 has 17 amino acids. Trimming at V came to 0 bases and at J to 2 bases, leaving 7 bases not matched to a gene. This chain's CDR3 is CASSLGQGFWTNEKLFF. The CDR3 DNA is TGTGCCAGCAGCTTGGGACAGGGTTTTTGGACTAATGAAAAACTGTTTTTT. Full variable domain (remainder filled in from reference TRBV5-8 and TRBJ1-4): EAGVTQSPTHLIKTRGQQATLRCSPISGHTSVYWYQQALGLGLQFLLWYDEGEERNRGNFPPRFSGRQFPNYSSELNVNALELEDSALYLCASSLGQGFWTNEKLFFGSGTQLSVL.